One and the same sample provided the 30 T cell receptor beta chains below, sequenced in a study of cytomegalovirus exposure and HLA in healthy donors. PCR was performed using 60 Vbeta and 13 Jbeta primers. The data were produced by immunoSEQ multiplex PCR, yet TCRdb's version contains in-frame clones alone and is incomplete. The repertoire holds roughly 120,000 clones, 75% to 85% seen once, with just over 2.5% in the top ten. Sequencing was performed on PBMCs. The receptors stem from a man younger than 45 in good health and CMV-seronegative.

The chain carries TRBV6-1 and TRBJ1-1; the match to TRBD1 covers 8 bases. CDR1 and CDR2 (germline): MNHNS, SASEGT. The CDR3 contains 13 residues. V trimming: 5 bases; J trimming: 6 bases; junction bases outside the gene matches: 5. The CDR3 sequence: CASSRDRSAEAFF. The CDR3 DNA reads TGTGCCAGCAGTCGGGACAGGAGCGCTGAAGCTTTCTTT.

The rearrangement links TRBV7-6 to TRBJ2-1; 8 positions match TRBD2. From germline, CDR1 is SGHVS and CDR2 FNYEAQ. V lost 5 bases and J lost 12; bases outside the gene matches: 9. The CDR3 loop spans 13 amino acids. CDR3 in amino acids: CASSPGGVAVQFF. The CDR3 DNA sequence: TGTGCCAGCAGCCCCGGGGGGGTCGCGGTGCAGTTCTTC.

The rearrangement uses TRBV27 and TRBJ2-1; the match to TRBD1 covers 8 bases. Trimming removed 5 bases from V and 6 bases from J; junction bases left unmatched: 6. The CDR3 extends over 14 amino acids. Germline V gene data show CDR1 as MNHEY and CDR2 as SMNVEV (reference sequence). The CDR3 nucleotides are TGTGCCAGCAGTCCGCAGGGGGCTGGCAATGAGCAGTTCTTC. It encodes CASSPQGAGNEQFF.

In nucleotides, the CDR3 is TGCGCCAGCAGCCAAATAGCGGGAGGGGCTGAGCAGTTCTTC. Its translation: CASSQIAGGAEQFF. The chain uses TRBV4-1 and TRBJ2-1; 11 positions agree with TRBD2. Per the germline V gene, CDR1 is MGHRA and CDR2 is YSYEKL. This CDR3 spans 14 amino acids. Trimming at V came to 2 bases and at J to 9 bases, leaving 3 bases not matched to a gene.

This clone was seen only a few times. This chain uses TRBV29-1 with TRBJ1-1; D gene ambiguous. CDR1 is SQVTM and CDR2 is ANQGSEA in the germline V gene. The CDR3 is 12 residues long. Trimming left V 1 base short and J 3 bases short, with 6 bases between. CDR3 bases: TGCAGCGTTGAAGTCCGAGACACTGAAGCTTTCTTT. Translating gives CSVEVRDTEAFF. Based on the CDR3 plus reference TRBV29-1 and TRBJ1-1, the full variable domain is SAVISQKPSRDICQRGTSLTIQCQVDSQVTMMFWYRQQPGQSLTLIATANQGSEATYESGFVIDKFPISRPNLTFSTLTVSNMSPEDSSIYLCSVEVRDTEAFFGQGTRLTVV.

This chain joins TRBV28 and TRBJ2-1, with 14 bases identical to TRBD2. The germline gives CDR1 MDHEN, CDR2 SYDVKM. The CDR3 length is 14 residues. With V trimmed by 8 bases and J by 8 bases, 5 bases remained unmatched. The CDR3 loop reads CASGTSGRTDEQFF. The CDR3, as DNA: TGTGCCAGCGGGACTAGCGGGAGAACGGATGAGCAGTTCTTC.

This rearrangement joins TRBV29-1 to TRBJ2-1; D is uncertain. This CDR3 comprises 12 residues. V lost 1 base and J 8 bases, leaving 9 bases between the germline ends. Germline-derived CDR1 and CDR2 are SQVTM and ANQGSEA. The DNA for the CDR3 is TGCAGCGTTGAAGGCTTAGCCGATGAGCAGTTCTTC. It codes for CSVEGLADEQFF.

The J gene is TRBJ2-2, the V gene TRBV29-1; 10 bases agree with TRBD1. The ends lost 7 bases at V and 8 bases at J; junction bases unmatched: 7. CDR1 is SQVTM, CDR2 ANQGSEA, per germline. The length of the CDR3 is 13 residues. CDR3 in amino acids: CSGGQGESGELFF. In nucleotides, the CDR3 is TGCAGCGGTGGACAGGGGGAGAGTGGGGAGCTGTTTTTT.

The chain is built from TRBV5-1 and TRBJ1-1; D not certain. Trimming removed 7 bases at V and 1 base at J, with 17 bases between. The CDR3 has 15 amino acids. Per germline, CDR1 SGHRS and CDR2 YFSETQ. The CDR3 protein is CASHLDVSGNTEAFF. The CDR3 nucleotides read TGCGCCAGCCACTTGGACGTGTCAGGGAACACTGAAGCTTTCTTT.

CDR3: CASSSDSFLFPYEQYF. In nucleotides, the CDR3 is TGTGCCAGCAGTTCGGACAGCTTTCTATTTCCCTACGAGCAGTACTTC. This rearrangement joins TRBV28 to TRBJ2-7, with D perhaps TRBD1 (6 bases). Germline V lookup: CDR1 MDHEN, CDR2 SYDVKM. The CDR3 is made up of 16 amino acids. Trimming took off 4 bases at V and 2 bases at J, with 18 bases between the two ends. The full variable domain, in which reference TRBV28 and TRBJ2-7 provide the parts outside the CDR3, is DVKVTQSSRYLVKRTGEKVFLECVQDMDHENMFWYRQDPGLGLRLIYFSYDVKMKEKGDIPEGYSVSREKKERFSLILESASTNQTSMYLCASSSDSFLFPYEQYFGPGTRLTVT.

The V gene is TRBV11-2, the J gene TRBJ2-7; 9 nucleotides line up with TRBD2. The length of the CDR3 is 14 residues. Germline-derived CDR1 and CDR2 are SGHAT and FQNNGV. The ends lost 3 bases at V and 7 bases at J; junction bases unmatched: 7. CDR3 sequence (DNA): TGTGCCAGCAGCTTGATTAGCGGGAGCGCAGAGCAGTACTTC. Translating it yields CASSLISGSAEQYF.

The chain combines TRBV16 with TRBJ2-2; D uncertain. There are 13 residues in the CDR3. Germline CDR1 and CDR2: KGHSY and FQNENV. Trimming removed 0 bases at V and 3 bases at J, with 2 bases between. The CDR3 DNA reads TGTGCCAGCAGCCAATCCTACACCGGGGAGCTGTTTTTT. It is translated as CASSQSYTGELFF.

The chain joins TRBV5-6 to TRBJ2-3; tentative D call: TRBD2 (7 bases). The CDR3 totals 15 residues. The germline V and J ends were trimmed by 2 bases and 4 bases, with 14 bases remaining between them. Germline V CDR1 and CDR2: SGHDT, YYEEEE. CDR3 region: CASSFRGARPDTQYF. The CDR3 nucleotides are TGTGCCAGCAGCTTTCGGGGGGCGCGCCCAGATACGCAGTATTTT.

V is TRBV6-5 and J is TRBJ2-2; 8 bases map to TRBD1. V was clipped by 6 bases and J by 4 bases; unmatched bases: 1. The CDR3 is made up of 13 amino acids. The V gene's germline CDR1 is MNHEY and CDR2 SVGAGI. The chain's CDR3 is CASSRGRTGELFF. CDR3 in DNA: TGTGCCAGCAGCAGGGGGCGCACCGGGGAGCTGTTTTTT.

In its sample, this clone was seen a few times. The J gene is TRBJ1-5, the V gene TRBV6-6; D is perhaps TRBD1 (5 bases). V dropped 0 bases and J dropped 7 bases, with 16 bases sitting between them. Germline V gene data show CDR1 as MNHNY and CDR2 as SVGAGI (reference sequence). The CDR3 is 16 residues long. The CDR3 sequence: CASSYSTPRAEQPQHF. For the CDR3, the DNA is TGTGCCAGCAGTTACTCGACCCCCAGGGCGGAGCAGCCCCAGCATTTT.

The J gene is TRBJ2-3, the V gene TRBV5-1; weak D call: TRBD2 (5 bases). V was clipped by 3 bases and J by 0 bases, with 11 bases between them. This CDR3 spans 15 amino acids. Germline CDR1 SGHRS, CDR2 YFSETQ. Here the CDR3 reads CASSWQDWSTDTQYF. The CDR3 DNA is TGCGCCAGCAGCTGGCAGGACTGGAGCACAGATACGCAGTATTTT. The full variable domain, in which reference TRBV5-1 and TRBJ2-3 provide the parts outside the CDR3, is KAGVTQTPRYLIKTRGQQVTLSCSPISGHRSVSWYQQTPGQGLQFLFEYFSETQRNKGNFPGRFSGRQFSNSRSEMNVSTLELGDSALYLCASSWQDWSTDTQYFGPGTRLTVL.

The V and J genes are TRBV4-3 and TRBJ1-2, with a weak D call TRBD1 (5 bases). The CDR3 length is 14 residues. V was clipped by 1 base and J by 6 bases, with 12 bases between them. Germline lookup yields CDR1 LGHNA and CDR2 YSLEER. The DNA of the CDR3 is TGCGCCAGCAGCCAAGCAAAGGGGTGGCATGGCTACACCTTC. This gives the protein CASSQAKGWHGYTF.

Details on this clone: A read error may account for a junction end that differs from germline. The rearrangement links TRBV7-9 to TRBJ1-5; possible D gene TRBD1, 5 bases. There are 12 residues in the CDR3. Germline V gene data show CDR1 as SEHNR and CDR2 as FQNEAQ (reference sequence). This chain's CDR3 is CSSSQGSQPQHF. DNA of the CDR3: TGTTCCAGCAGCCAGGGCAGCCAGCCCCAGCATTTT.

To note about this clone: Compared with germline, one end of the junction differs, possibly owing to a read error. The CDR3 coding sequence is TGTGCCAGCAGGCCAACGACTAGCGGGAGTAGTATCTTC. Encoded protein: CASRPTTSGSSIF. V usage is TRBV7-9 and J usage is TRBJ2-1, with 12 bases fitting TRBD2. Germline CDR1 SEHNR, CDR2 FQNEAQ (reference sequence). The CDR3 consists of 13 residues. The full variable domain, rest sourced from reference TRBV7-9 and TRBJ2-1, is DTGVSQNPRHKITKRGQNVTFRCDPISEHNRLYWYRQTLGQGPEFLTYFQNEAQLEKSRLLSDRFSAERPKGSFSTLEIQRTEQGDSAMYLCASRPTTSGSSIFGPGTRLTVL.

This chain uses TRBV7-2 with TRBJ1-1, with D uncertain. CDR3 length equals 14 residues. Per the germline V gene, CDR1 is SGHTA and CDR2 is FQGNSA. The V gene lost 4 bases and the J gene lost 4 bases, with 13 bases spanning the gap. Here the CDR3 reads CASSSTNSGTEAFF. CDR3 in DNA: TGTGCCAGCAGCTCAACGAACTCGGGCACTGAAGCTTTCTTT.

The chain couples TRBV7-8 to TRBJ2-5; maybe TRBD2 (5 bases). V lost 1 base and J lost 5, with 11 bases in between. Looked up from germline, CDR1 is SGHVS and CDR2 is FQNEAQ. This CDR3 is 14 amino acids long. The CDR3 DNA is TGTGCCAGCAGCTTAGAGAGAGGGAAGGAGACCCAGTACTTC. Translated: CASSLERGKETQYF.

The J gene is TRBJ2-7, the V gene TRBV7-6, with a weak D call TRBD2 (6 bases). The ends were cut back, 1 base at V and 7 bases at J, with 8 bases in the middle. Germline-derived CDR1 and CDR2 are SGHVS and FNYEAQ. The CDR3 extends over 12 amino acids. The CDR3 is CASSLDGREQYF. The CDR3 coding sequence is TGTGCCAGCAGCTTAGATGGGAGGGAGCAGTACTTC.

This chain links TRBV4-1 with TRBJ1-4; D is unclear. Germline-derived CDR1 and CDR2 are MGHRA and YSYEKL. The CDR3 length is 16 residues. The V gene lost 1 base and the J gene lost 0 bases, with 9 bases spanning the gap. The CDR3 is CASSQVQLATNEKLFF. The DNA for the CDR3 is TGCGCCAGCAGCCAAGTACAGCTTGCAACTAATGAAAAACTGTTTTTT.

V gene TRBV7-2 combines with J gene TRBJ2-1; D perhaps matches TRBD2 (5 bases). V lost 2 bases, J lost 8 bases, and 10 bases lay in between. The length of the CDR3 is 13 residues. From germline, CDR1 is SGHTA and CDR2 FQGNSA. The CDR3 here is CASSLSGWDEQFF. The CDR3 DNA reads as TGTGCCAGCAGCTTAAGCGGATGGGATGAGCAGTTCTTC.

The chain recombines TRBV29-1 with TRBJ2-1, with 13 bases identical to TRBD2. Trimming cost V 7 bases and J 8 bases; bases outside gene matches: 11. This CDR3 region has 15 residues. The germline CDR1 and CDR2 sequences are SQVTM and ANQGSEA. For the CDR3, the DNA is TGCAGCGGATCAGCGGGACTAGCGGGATGGGATGAGCAGTTCTTC. Translating gives CSGSAGLAGWDEQFF.

CDR3 amino acids: CASSVTSSGWGTQYF. In DNA, the CDR3 is TGTGCCAGCAGCGTAACTAGCTCCGGTTGGGGAACCCAGTACTTC. The chain is built from TRBV7-9 and TRBJ2-5, with TRBD2 as a possible D gene (6 bases). Germline loops: CDR1 SEHNR, CDR2 FQNEAQ (reference sequence). The CDR3 covers 15 residues. V was clipped by 5 bases and J by 8 bases, with 21 bases between them.

This clone showed up just once. The chain is built from TRBV28 and TRBJ2-7; tentatively, D is TRBD1 (7 bases). The CDR3 spans 16 residues. V lost 4 bases, J lost 2 bases, and 18 bases lay in between. Germline V gene data show CDR1 as MDHEN and CDR2 as SYDVKM. The CDR3 DNA sequence: TGTGCCAGCAGTTCCTTCGGGGCAGGGGGGACCTACGAGCAGTACTTC. Amino acids: CASSSFGAGGTYEQYF.

This chain connects TRBV6-1 to TRBJ2-7; 8 nucleotides line up with TRBD2. The CDR3 runs to 17 residues. The V and J ends lost 4 bases and 4 bases, in that order; junction bases with no gene match: 15. Germline CDR1 reads MNHNS; CDR2 reads SASEGT. The CDR3 nucleotides are TGTGCCAGCAGTGCCCTTCGATTATCCAGCGGGGGATACGAGCAGTACTTC. This gives the protein CASSALRLSSGGYEQYF.

This clone was found once. The chain has TRBV4-3 and TRBJ2-4; 7 bases are a match to TRBD2. The trim removed 2 bases at V and 3 bases at J, leaving 16 bases unmatched. The CDR3 has 19 amino acids. Germline V gene sequence: CDR1 LGHNA, CDR2 YSLEER. The DNA for the CDR3 is TGCGCCAGCAGCCAATTCAGGCTAGCGGCACTAGGGGACAAAAACATTCAGTACTTC. This codes for CASSQFRLAALGDKNIQYF.

Concerning this clone itself: The sample holds other DNA sequences that translate to the same CDR3. This chain joins TRBV18 and TRBJ2-5; 7 positions match TRBD1. In germline, CDR1 is KGHSH, CDR2 LQKENI. V gave up 3 bases and J gave up 3 bases; unmatched junction bases: 4. CDR3 length equals 14 residues. The CDR3 region has the DNA TGTGCCAGCTCACCCCGACAGGGAGAAGAGACCCAGTACTTC. Translated, it gives CASSPRQGEETQYF.